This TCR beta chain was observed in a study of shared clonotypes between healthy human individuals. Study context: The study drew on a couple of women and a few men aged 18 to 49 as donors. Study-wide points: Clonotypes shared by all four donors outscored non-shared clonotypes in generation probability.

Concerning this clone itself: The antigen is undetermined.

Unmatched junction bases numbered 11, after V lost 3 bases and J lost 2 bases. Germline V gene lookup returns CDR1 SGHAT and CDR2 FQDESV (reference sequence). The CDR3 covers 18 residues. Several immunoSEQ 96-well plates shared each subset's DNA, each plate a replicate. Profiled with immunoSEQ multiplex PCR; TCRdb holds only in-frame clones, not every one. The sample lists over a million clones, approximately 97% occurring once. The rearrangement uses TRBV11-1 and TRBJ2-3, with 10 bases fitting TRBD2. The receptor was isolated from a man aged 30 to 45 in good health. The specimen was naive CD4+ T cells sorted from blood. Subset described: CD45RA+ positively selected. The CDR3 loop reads CASSLASGSGRVTDTQYF. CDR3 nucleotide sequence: TGTGCCAGCAGCTTGGCCTCGGGGAGCGGGAGGGTCACAGATACGCAGTATTTT.